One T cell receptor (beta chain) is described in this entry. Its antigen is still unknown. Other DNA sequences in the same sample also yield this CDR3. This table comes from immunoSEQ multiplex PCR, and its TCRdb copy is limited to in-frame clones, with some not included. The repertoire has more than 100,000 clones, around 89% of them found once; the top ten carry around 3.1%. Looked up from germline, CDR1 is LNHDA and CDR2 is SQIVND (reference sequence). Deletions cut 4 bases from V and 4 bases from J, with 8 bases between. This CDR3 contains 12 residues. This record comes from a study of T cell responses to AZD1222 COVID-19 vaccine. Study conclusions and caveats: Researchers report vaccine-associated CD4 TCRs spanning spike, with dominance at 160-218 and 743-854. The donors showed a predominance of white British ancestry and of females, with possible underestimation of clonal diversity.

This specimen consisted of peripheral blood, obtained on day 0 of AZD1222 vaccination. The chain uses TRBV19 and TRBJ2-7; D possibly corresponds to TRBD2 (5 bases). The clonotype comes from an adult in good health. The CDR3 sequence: CASSRSGYEQYF. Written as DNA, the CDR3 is TGTGCCAGTAGTAGGTCGGGGTACGAGCAGTACTTC.